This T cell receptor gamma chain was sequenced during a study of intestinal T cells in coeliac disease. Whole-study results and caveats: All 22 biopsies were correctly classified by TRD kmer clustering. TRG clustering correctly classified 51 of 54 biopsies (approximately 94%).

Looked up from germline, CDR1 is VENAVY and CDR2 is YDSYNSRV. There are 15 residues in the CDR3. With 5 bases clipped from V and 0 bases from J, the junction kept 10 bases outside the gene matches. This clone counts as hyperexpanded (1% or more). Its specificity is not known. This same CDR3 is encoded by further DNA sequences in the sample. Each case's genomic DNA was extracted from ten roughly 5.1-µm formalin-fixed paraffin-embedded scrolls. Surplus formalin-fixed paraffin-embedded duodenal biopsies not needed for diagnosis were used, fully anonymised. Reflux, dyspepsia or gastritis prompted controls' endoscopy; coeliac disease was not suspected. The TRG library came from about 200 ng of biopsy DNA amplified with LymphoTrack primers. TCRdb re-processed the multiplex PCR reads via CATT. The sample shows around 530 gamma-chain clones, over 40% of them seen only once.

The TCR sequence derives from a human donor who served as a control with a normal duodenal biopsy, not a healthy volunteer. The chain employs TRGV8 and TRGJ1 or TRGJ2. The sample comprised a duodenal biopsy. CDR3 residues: CATWVADSNYYKKLF. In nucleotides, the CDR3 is TGTGCCACCTGGGTTGCCGATTCGAATTATTATAAGAAACTCTTT.